This TCR beta chain was recorded in a study of shared clonotypes between healthy human individuals. The donor population consisted of healthy HIV-negative adults with no recent acute infections or vaccinations. Into CD45RA+ naive and CD45RA-negative memory subsets, the CD4+ cells were split. Clones were sequenced by immunoSEQ multiplex PCR, and TCRdb holds only the in-frame ones, with some missing. The sample includes 1,500,000 or so clones, more than 95% of them seen just once. A remark on this clone: Its antigen is as yet unknown.

J was trimmed by 8 bases and V by 5 bases; bases with no gene match: 20. The CDR3 spans 19 residues. From germline, CDR1 is SGHVS and CDR2 FQNEAQ. Broader study findings: In contrast to clonotypes shared by all four donors, non-shared clonotypes had lower generation probabilities.

The chain couples TRBV7-8 to TRBJ2-2, with 10 bases identical to TRBD2. The receptor was derived from a man aged 25-45 years in good health. Sequenced material: naive CD4+ T cells sorted from blood. The sample's subset: CD45RA+ positively selected. This CDR3 is CASSPRLAGSLRVGGELFF. The DNA of the CDR3 is TGTGCCAGCAGCCCGCGACTAGCGGGCTCACTGAGGGTTGGGGGGGAGCTGTTTTTT.